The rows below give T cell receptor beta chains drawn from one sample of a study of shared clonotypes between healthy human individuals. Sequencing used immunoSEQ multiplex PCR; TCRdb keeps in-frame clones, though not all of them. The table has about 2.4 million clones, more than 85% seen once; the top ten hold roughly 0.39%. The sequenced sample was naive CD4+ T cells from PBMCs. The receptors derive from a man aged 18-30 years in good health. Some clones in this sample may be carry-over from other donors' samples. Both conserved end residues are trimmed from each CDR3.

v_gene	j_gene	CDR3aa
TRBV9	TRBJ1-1	ASSVTANTEAF
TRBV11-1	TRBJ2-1	ASSQTPNEQF
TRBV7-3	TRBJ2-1	ASSPPGASGYNEQF
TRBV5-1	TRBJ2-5	ASSLGGRYQETQY
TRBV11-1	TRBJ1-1	ARRTGVAEAF
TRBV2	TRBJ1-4	ASSEDQFRKLF
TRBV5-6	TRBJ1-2	ASALGGAGYT
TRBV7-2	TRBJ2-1	ASSLGGTGYNEQF
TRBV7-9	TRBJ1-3	ASSFLRGTANN
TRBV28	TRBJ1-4	ASSLGGTGVEKLF
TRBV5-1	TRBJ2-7	ASSLFGYGYEQY
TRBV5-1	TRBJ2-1	ASSLEDRYNNEQF
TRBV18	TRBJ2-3	ASSPWAGSVTDTQY
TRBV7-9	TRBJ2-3	ASSLRSRGSTDTQY
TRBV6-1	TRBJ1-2	ASSIPGTGAYGYT
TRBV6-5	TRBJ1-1	ASRPSDRMNTEAF
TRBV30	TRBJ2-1	AAHPGTVSYNEQF
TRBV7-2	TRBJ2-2	ASSETVGAGELF
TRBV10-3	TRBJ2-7	AQMSGGKTYEQY
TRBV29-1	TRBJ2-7	SARTSGDSYEQY
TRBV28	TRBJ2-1	ASSLWEGRYDEQF
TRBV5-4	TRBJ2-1	ASSPPGVMSSYNEQF
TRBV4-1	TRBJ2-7	ASRLGQGNEQY
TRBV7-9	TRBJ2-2	ASSLGLQANTGELF
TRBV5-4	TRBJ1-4	ASSLVGGDEKLF
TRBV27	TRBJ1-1	ASSFLGQGMNTEAF
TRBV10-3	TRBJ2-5	AISEGGSPETQY